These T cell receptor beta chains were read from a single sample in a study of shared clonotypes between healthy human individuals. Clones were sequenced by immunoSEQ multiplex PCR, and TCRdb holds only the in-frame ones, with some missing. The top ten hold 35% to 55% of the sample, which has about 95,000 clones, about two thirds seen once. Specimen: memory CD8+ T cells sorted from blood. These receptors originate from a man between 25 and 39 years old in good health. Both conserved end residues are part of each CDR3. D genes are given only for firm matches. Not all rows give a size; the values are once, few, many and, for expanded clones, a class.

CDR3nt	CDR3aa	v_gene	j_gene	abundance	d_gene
TGTGCCAGCAGCGCCGAGGGGGCTAATCAGCCCCAGCATTTT	CASSAEGANQPQHF	TRBV7-9	TRBJ1-5	many	TRBD1
TGTGCCAGCAGTTACGGGGGCGGGAGCTCTGGCGAGCAGTACTTC	CASSYGGGSSGEQYF	TRBV6-5	TRBJ2-7	-	-
TGTGCCAGTATCGGGACTAGCGGGAGGGCCGGTGAGCAGTTCTTC	CASIGTSGRAGEQFF	TRBV19	TRBJ2-1	-	TRBD2
TGTGCCATCAGCGCCCTGAAGACCACAGGGACTCCTGCAGATACGCAGTATTTT	CAISALKTTGTPADTQYF	TRBV10-3	TRBJ2-3	-	-
TGCAGCGTTAGGGAGACCCTAGCCAAAAACATTCAGTACTTC	CSVRETLAKNIQYF	TRBV29-1	TRBJ2-4	few	-
TGTGCCAGCAGCCCCGACGGTAGCGGGCAGGGCAATGAGCAGTTCTTC	CASSPDGSGQGNEQFF	TRBV4-2	TRBJ2-1	-	TRBD2
TGTGCCAGCAGCCAAGATCTAGGGGAGATTACCGGGGAGCTGTTTTTT	CASSQDLGEITGELFF	TRBV16	TRBJ2-2	once	-
TGTGCCAGCAGTGACTGGGGACTAGCGGGAGGCTACAACTCCTACGAGCAGTACTTC	CASSDWGLAGGYNSYEQYF	TRBV6-1	TRBJ2-7	-	TRBD2
TGTGCCAGCAGTACCCCGGGGCCCCACTCCGAGCAGTACTTC	CASSTPGPHSEQYF	TRBV6-5	TRBJ2-7	-	-
TGTGCCAGCAGCCAAGATCTTGGACTAGATGAGCAGTTCTTC	CASSQDLGLDEQFF	TRBV14	TRBJ2-1	-	TRBD2
TGTGCCAGCAGCTTCGCACAGCCAGAGCAGTACTTC	CASSFAQPEQYF	TRBV7-8	TRBJ2-7	-	-
TGTGCCAGCAGCTCATTACAGGCGGGGGACTATAACTATGGCTACACCTTC	CASSSLQAGDYNYGYTF	TRBV5-4	TRBJ1-2	-	-
TGTGCCAGCAGTTACAGACCACAGGGCTCCTACGAGCAGTACTTC	CASSYRPQGSYEQYF	TRBV6-5	TRBJ2-7	-	-
TGTGCCAGCAGTCCACGGGCCTCGCCCTACGAGCAGTACTTC	CASSPRASPYEQYF	TRBV27	TRBJ2-7	-	-
TGTGCCAACAACAGTTTTCAGTACTTC	CANNSFQYF	TRBV6-6	TRBJ2-7	-	-
TGTGCCACCAGCAGAGATCACGGGGGCACTGAAGCTTTCTTT	CATSRDHGGTEAFF	TRBV15	TRBJ1-1	once	-
TGTGCCAGCAGCCCACGGACAGGGGATCTATATGAGCAGTTCTTC	CASSPRTGDLYEQFF	TRBV16	TRBJ2-1	-	TRBD1
TGTGCCACCAGCGGATACAGGGGCAATGAGCAGTTCTTC	CATSGYRGNEQFF	TRBV15	TRBJ2-1	-	TRBD1
TGTGCCAGCAGCCGCCCATCCTACAATGAGCAGTTCTTC	CASSRPSYNEQFF	TRBV7-2	TRBJ2-1	-	-
TGTGCCAGCAGTCAAGACGGACTAGCACCCAATGAGCAGTTCTTC	CASSQDGLAPNEQFF	TRBV28	TRBJ2-1	-	TRBD2
TGCGCCAGCAGTTGGACATCCTCCTACGAGCAGTACTTC	CASSWTSSYEQYF	TRBV10-2	TRBJ2-7	many	-
TGTGCCAGCAGACCCGGACAAACCACCGTCTATGGCTACACCTTC	CASRPGQTTVYGYTF	TRBV6-1	TRBJ1-2	-	-
TGTGCCAGCAGTGAATCCAGGATGGAAAAACTGTTTTTT	CASSESRMEKLFF	TRBV2	TRBJ1-4	-	-
TGTGCCAGCAGCCCCCCCCTGGGGACAGGCCTGTCCTACGAGCAGTACTTC	CASSPPLGTGLSYEQYF	TRBV5-6	TRBJ2-7	few	TRBD1
TGCGCCAGCAGCCATACCGGGGCTGAGCAGTTCTTC	CASSHTGAEQFF	TRBV5-4	TRBJ2-1	-	-
TGTGCCAGCAGTGACGCGAGCGGGAGTTACAATGAGCAGTTCTTC	CASSDASGSYNEQFF	TRBV6-4	TRBJ2-1	medium-sized	TRBD2
TGTGCCAGCTTGTTCGGTAACACCATATATTTT	CASLFGNTIYF	TRBV2	TRBJ1-3	-	-